What follows describes a single TCR beta chain. Its antigen is as yet unknown. This sample is part of a study of beta chain features in type 1 diabetes. About the study: Age, gender and cell yields were similar between patients and healthy donors.

There are 14 residues in the CDR3. V lost 0 bases to trimming and J lost 10 bases, with 16 bases between them. Germline V gene sequence: CDR1 SGDLS, CDR2 YYNGEE. General study findings and limits: The naive, central memory and Treg TCRB repertoires showed an apparent similarity that was greater among patients than among healthy donors. A moderate, significant TCRB CDR3 shortening appeared in type 1 diabetes across four CD4+ subsets.

The authors reverse transcribed all of the isolated RNA, so sequencing captured expressed TCRB transcripts. The data were produced by immunoSEQ multiplex PCR, yet TCRdb's version contains in-frame clones alone and is incomplete. Of hundreds of thousands of clones in the sample, roughly a sixth were seen once. CD45RO/CCR7/CD25/CD127/CD95/CD27 sorting isolated CD4+ naive, central memory, regulatory and stem cell-like memory cells. Sequences were obtained from naive CD4+ T cells from blood. The receptor comes from a woman aged 18-29 years in good health. The chain is built from TRBV9 and TRBJ1-1; D is undetermined. The CDR3 nucleotides read TGTGCCAGCAGCGTAGAGGATCGCCCCTTCGTAGCTTTCTTT. Its translation is CASSVEDRPFVAFF.